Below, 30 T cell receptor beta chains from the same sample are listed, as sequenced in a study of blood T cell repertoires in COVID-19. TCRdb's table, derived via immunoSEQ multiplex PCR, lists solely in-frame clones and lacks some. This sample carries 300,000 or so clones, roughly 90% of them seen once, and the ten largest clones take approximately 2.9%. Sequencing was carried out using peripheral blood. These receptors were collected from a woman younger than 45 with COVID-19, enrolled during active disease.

The CDR3 loop reads CASSPSTGGYEQYF. CDR3 sequence (DNA): TGTGCCAGCTCACCATCGACAGGGGGCTACGAGCAGTACTTC. The chain couples TRBV18 to TRBJ2-7; 9 bases map to TRBD1. Per the germline V gene, CDR1 is KGHSH and CDR2 is LQKENI. V was pared by 2 bases and J by 3 bases, with 2 bases of the junction left unmatched. The CDR3 consists of 14 residues.

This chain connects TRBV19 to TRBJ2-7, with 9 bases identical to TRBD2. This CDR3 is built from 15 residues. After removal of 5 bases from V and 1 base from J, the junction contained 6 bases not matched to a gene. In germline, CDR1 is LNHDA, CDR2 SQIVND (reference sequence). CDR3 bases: TGTGCCAGTAGTCCACTAGCGGGTTATTCCTACGAGCAGTACTTC. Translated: CASSPLAGYSYEQYF.

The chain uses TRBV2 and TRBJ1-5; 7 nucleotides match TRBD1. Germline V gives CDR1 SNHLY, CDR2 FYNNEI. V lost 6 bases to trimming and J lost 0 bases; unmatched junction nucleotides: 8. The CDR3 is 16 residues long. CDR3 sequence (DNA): TGTGCCAGCAGCTACGGACAGGCCTTTAGCAATCAGCCCCAGCATTTT. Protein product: CASSYGQAFSNQPQHF.

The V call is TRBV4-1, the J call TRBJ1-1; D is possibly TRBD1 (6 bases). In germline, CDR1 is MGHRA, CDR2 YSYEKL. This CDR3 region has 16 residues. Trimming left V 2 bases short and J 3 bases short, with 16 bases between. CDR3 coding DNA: TGCGCCAGCAGCCAAACCCAAGCGACAGGTTACACTGAAGCTTTCTTT. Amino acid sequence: CASSQTQATGYTEAFF.

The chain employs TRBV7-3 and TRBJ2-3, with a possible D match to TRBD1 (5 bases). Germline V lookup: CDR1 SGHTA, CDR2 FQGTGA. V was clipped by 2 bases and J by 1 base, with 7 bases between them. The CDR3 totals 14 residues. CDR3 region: CASSLRRGTDTQYF. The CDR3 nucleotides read TGTGCCAGCAGCTTACGCAGGGGCACAGATACGCAGTATTTT.

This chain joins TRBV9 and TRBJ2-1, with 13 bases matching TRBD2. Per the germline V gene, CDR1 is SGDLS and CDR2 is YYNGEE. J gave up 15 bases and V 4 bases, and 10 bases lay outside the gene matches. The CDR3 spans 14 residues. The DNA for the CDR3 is TGTGCCAGCAGCCTAGGACTAGCGGGAGTCCTTCGGTTCTTC. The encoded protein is CASSLGLAGVLRFF.

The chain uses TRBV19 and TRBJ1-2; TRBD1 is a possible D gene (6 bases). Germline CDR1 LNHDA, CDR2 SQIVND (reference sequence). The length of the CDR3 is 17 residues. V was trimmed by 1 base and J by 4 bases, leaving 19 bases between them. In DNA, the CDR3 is TGTGCCAGTAGTATAGCCCGGGGCGGCATCAGGGGCTATGGCTACACCTTC. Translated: CASSIARGGIRGYGYTF.

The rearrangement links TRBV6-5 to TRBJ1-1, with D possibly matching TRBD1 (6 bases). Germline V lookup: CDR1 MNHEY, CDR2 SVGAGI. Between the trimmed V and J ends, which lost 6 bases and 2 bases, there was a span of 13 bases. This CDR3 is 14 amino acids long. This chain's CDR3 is CASSFGTLNTEAFF. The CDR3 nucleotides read TGTGCCAGCAGCTTCGGGACACTTAACACTGAAGCTTTCTTT.

In nucleotides, the CDR3 is TGCGCCAGCAGTGAGTCCCTCTACGAGCAGTACTTC. Translated, it gives CASSESLYEQYF. The rearrangement uses TRBV10-2 and TRBJ2-7; D gene ambiguous. Trimming shortened V by 0 bases and J by 3 bases, and 3 bases separated the two germline ends. There are 12 residues in the CDR3. Germline CDR1 and CDR2: WSHSY and SAAADI.

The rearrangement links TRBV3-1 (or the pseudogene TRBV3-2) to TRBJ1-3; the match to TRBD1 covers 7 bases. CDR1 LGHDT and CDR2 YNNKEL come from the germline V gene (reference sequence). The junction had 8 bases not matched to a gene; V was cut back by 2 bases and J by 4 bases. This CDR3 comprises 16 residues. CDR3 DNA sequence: TGTGCCAGCAGCCAAATAGCGACAGGGTGGGGAAACACCATATATTTT. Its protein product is CASSQIATGWGNTIYF.

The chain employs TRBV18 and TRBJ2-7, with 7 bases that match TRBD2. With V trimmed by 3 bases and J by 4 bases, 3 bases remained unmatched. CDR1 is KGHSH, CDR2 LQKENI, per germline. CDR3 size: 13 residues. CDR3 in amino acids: CASSPTSSYEQYF. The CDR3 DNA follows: TGTGCCAGCTCACCGACTAGCTCGTACGAGCAGTACTTC.

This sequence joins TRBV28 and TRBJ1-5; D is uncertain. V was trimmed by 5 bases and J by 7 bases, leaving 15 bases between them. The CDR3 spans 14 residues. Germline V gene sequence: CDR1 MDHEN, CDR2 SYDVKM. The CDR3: CASSPTIFRQPQHF. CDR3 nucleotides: TGTGCCAGCAGTCCCACAATCTTTCGCCAGCCCCAGCATTTT.

The CDR3 reads CAWSISTLNQPQHF. CDR3 bases: TGTGCCTGGAGCATATCCACTCTCAATCAGCCCCAGCATTTT. The chain employs TRBV30 and TRBJ1-5; D uncertain. V was trimmed by 3 bases and J by 3 bases, leaving 12 bases between them. CDR1 and CDR2 (germline): GTSNPN, SVGIG (reference sequence). The CDR3 is 14 residues long.

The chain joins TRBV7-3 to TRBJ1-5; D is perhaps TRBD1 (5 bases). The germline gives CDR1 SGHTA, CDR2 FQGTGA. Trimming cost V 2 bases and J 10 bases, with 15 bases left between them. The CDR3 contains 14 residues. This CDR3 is CASSLLRDRRPQHF. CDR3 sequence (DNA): TGTGCCAGCAGCTTACTGCGGGACCGACGCCCCCAGCATTTT.

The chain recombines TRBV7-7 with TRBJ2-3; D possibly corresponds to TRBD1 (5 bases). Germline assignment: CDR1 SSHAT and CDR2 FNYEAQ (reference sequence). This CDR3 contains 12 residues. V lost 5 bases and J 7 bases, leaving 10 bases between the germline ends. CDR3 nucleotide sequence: TGTGCCAGCAGCCCCGACAGATATACGCAGTATTTT. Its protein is CASSPDRYTQYF.

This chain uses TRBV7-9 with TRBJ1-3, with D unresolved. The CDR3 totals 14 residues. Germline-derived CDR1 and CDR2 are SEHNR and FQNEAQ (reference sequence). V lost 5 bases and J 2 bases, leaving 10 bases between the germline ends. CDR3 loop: CASSIGSAGNTIYF. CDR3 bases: TGTGCCAGCAGCATCGGGAGCGCTGGAAACACCATATATTTT. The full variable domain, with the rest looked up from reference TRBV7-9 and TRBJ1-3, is DTGVSQNPRHKITKRGQNVTFRCDPISEHNRLYWYRQTLGQGPEFLTYFQNEAQLEKSRLLSDRFSAERPKGSFSTLEIQRTEQGDSAMYLCASSIGSAGNTIYFGEGSWLTVV.

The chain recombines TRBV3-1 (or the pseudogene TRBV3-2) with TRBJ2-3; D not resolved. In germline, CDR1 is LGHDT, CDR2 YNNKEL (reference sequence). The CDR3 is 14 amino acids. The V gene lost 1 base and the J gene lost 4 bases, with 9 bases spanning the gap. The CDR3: CASSQVPSSDTQYF. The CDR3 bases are TGTGCCAGCAGCCAAGTCCCCAGTTCAGATACGCAGTATTTT.

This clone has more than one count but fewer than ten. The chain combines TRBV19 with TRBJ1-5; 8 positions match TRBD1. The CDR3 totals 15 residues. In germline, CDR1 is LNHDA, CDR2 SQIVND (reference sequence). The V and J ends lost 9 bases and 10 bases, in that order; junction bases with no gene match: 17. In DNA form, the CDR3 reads TGTGCCAGCCATGCAGGGGGCGCCAGAGGTGAACCCCAGCATTTT. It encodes CASHAGGARGEPQHF. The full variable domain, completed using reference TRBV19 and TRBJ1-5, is DGGITQSPKYLFRKEGQNVTLSCEQNLNHDAMYWYRQDPGQGLRLIYYSQIVNDFQKGDIAEGYSVSREKKESFPLTVTSAQKNPTAFYLCASHAGGARGEPQHFGDGTRLSIL.

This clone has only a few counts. The CDR3 region is CASSHTMNTGELFF. Written as DNA, the CDR3 is TGCGCCAGCAGCCACACAATGAACACCGGGGAGCTGTTTTTT. V is TRBV5-1 and J is TRBJ2-2; D remains ambiguous. The CDR3 is 14 amino acids. Germline CDR1 is SGHRS and CDR2 is YFSETQ. Trimming shortened V by 4 bases and J by 1 base, and 8 bases separated the two germline ends. The complete variable domain, with remaining parts taken from reference TRBV5-1 and TRBJ2-2, reads KAGVTQTPRYLIKTRGQQVTLSCSPISGHRSVSWYQQTPGQGLQFLFEYFSETQRNKGNFPGRFSGRQFSNSRSEMNVSTLELGDSALYLCASSHTMNTGELFFGEGSRLTVL.

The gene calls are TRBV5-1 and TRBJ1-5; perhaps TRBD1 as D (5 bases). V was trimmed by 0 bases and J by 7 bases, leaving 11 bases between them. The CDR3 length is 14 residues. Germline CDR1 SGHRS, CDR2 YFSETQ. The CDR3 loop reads CASSLGQPGQPQHF. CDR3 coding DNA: TGCGCCAGCAGCTTGGGCCAGCCAGGGCAGCCCCAGCATTTT.

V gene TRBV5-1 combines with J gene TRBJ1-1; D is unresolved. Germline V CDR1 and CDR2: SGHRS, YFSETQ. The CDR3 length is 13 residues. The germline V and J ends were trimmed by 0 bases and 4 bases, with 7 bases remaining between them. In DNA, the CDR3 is TGCGCCAGCAGCTTGGGGGAGCCCACTGAAGCTTTCTTT. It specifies CASSLGEPTEAFF.

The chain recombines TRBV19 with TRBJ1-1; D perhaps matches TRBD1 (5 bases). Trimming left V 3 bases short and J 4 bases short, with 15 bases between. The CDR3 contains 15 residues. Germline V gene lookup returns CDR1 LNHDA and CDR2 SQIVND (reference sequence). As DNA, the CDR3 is TGTGCCAGTAGTATGGCTGGGGTTCAGGGCACTGAAGCTTTCTTT. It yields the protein CASSMAGVQGTEAFF.

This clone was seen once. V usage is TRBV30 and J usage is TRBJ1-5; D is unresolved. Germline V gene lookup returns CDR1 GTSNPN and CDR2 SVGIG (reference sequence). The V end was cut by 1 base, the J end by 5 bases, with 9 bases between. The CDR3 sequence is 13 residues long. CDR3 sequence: CAWSDKPDQPQHF. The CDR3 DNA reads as TGTGCCTGGAGTGACAAACCAGATCAGCCCCAGCATTTT. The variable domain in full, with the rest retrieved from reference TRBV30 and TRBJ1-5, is SQTIHQWPATLVQPVGSPLSLECTVEGTSNPNLYWYRQAAGRGLQLLFYSVGIGQISSEVPQNLSASRPQDRQFILSSKKLLLSDSGFYLCAWSDKPDQPQHFGDGTRLSIL.

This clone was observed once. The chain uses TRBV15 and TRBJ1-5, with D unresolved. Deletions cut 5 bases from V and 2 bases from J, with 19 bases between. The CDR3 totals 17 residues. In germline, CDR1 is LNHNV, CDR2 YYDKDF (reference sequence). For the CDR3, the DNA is TGTGCCACCAGCCGCCGGCAATGGGAGAGCGGCAATCAGCCCCAGCATTTT. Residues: CATSRRQWESGNQPQHF.

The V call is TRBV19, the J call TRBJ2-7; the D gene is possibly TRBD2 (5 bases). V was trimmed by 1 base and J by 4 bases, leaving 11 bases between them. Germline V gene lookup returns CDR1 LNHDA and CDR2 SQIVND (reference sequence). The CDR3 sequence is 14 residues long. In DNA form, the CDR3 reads TGTGCCAGTAGTATAGGGTTGGGAGATTACGAGCAGTACTTC. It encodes CASSIGLGDYEQYF.

The CDR3 sequence is CASSAGVLLLTEAFF. The CDR3 DNA is TGTGCCAGTAGTGCAGGGGTCTTGCTATTAACTGAAGCTTTCTTT. The V gene is TRBV19, the J gene TRBJ1-1; maybe TRBD1 (6 bases). V lost 5 bases and J lost 5, with 18 bases in between. This CDR3 is built from 15 residues. Germline V gene data show CDR1 as LNHDA and CDR2 as SQIVND (reference sequence).

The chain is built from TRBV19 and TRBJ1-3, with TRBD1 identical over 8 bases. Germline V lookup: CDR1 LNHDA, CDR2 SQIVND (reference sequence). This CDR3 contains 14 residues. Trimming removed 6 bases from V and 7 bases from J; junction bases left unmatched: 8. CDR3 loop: CASRDRGVLNTIYF. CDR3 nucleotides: TGTGCCAGTAGAGACAGGGGAGTCCTCAACACCATATATTTT.

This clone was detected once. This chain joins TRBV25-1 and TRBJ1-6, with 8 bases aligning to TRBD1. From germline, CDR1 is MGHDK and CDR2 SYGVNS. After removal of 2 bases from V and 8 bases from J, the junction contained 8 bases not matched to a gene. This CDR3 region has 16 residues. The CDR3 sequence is CASSEETGAVYSPLHF. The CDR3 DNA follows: TGTGCCAGCAGTGAAGAGACAGGGGCCGTCTATTCACCCCTCCACTTT.

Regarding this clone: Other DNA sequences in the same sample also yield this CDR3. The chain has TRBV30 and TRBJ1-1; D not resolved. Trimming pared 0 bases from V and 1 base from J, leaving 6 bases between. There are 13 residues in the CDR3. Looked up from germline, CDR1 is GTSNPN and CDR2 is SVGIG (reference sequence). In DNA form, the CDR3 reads TGTGCCTGGAGTGTACTAGGGAACACTGAAGCTTTCTTT. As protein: CAWSVLGNTEAFF.

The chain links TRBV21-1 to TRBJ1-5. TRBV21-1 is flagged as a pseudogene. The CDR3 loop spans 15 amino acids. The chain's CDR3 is CARREWRGFGQPQHF. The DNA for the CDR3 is TGTGCCCGCCGGGAGTGGAGGGGTTTCGGGCAGCCCCAGCATTTT.